The 30 T cell receptor beta chains given below trace back to one sample, sequenced in a study of cytomegalovirus exposure and HLA in healthy donors. A multiplex PCR was run with 60 Vbeta primers and 13 Jbeta primers. Clones were sequenced by immunoSEQ multiplex PCR, and TCRdb holds only the in-frame ones, with some missing. The repertoire consists of 140,000 to 150,000 clones, with approximately 79% occurring once and the leading ten covering around 7.1%. Sample: PBMCs. The receptors were gathered from a woman aged 35 to 49 in good health and CMV-seropositive.

J is TRBJ2-4 and V is TRBV4-2; the match to TRBD2 covers 11 bases. Germline CDR1 reads LGHNA; CDR2 reads YNFKEQ. J gave up 8 bases and V 0 bases, and 12 bases lay outside the gene matches. The CDR3 consists of 18 residues. DNA for the CDR3: TGTGCCAGCAGCCAAGAAGTTCTAGCGGGGGGCCGAGGGTACATTCAGTACTTC. Translation gives CASSQEVLAGGRGYIQYF.

The rearrangement uses TRBV10-2 and TRBJ2-1, with 7 bases lining up with TRBD2. Germline V gene data show CDR1 as WSHSY and CDR2 as SAAADI. CDR3 length equals 16 residues. V dropped 8 bases and J dropped 8; count of bases not matched to a gene: 18. The CDR3 DNA reads as TGCGCCAGCCAGGCAGGAAGGACTAGTCACTTCGATGAGCAGTTCTTC. Translating gives CASQAGRTSHFDEQFF.

The J gene is TRBJ2-7, the V gene TRBV28; the D gene is possibly TRBD2 (6 bases). The V gene's germline CDR1 is MDHEN and CDR2 SYDVKM. This CDR3 comprises 12 residues. Trimming removed 6 bases at V and 4 bases at J, with 10 bases between. CDR3 loop: CASRERGYEQYF. CDR3 sequence (DNA): TGTGCCAGCAGGGAACGGGGGTACGAGCAGTACTTC.

V gene TRBV19 combines with J gene TRBJ1-1; D is undetermined. Germline CDR1 and CDR2: LNHDA and SQIVND (reference sequence). V shed 5 bases and J shed 4 bases, with 11 bases lying between them. The CDR3 loop spans 13 amino acids. CDR3 amino acids: CASSSTPGTEAFF. Written as DNA, the CDR3 is TGTGCCAGTAGTTCGACCCCGGGCACTGAAGCTTTCTTT.

The chain couples TRBV10-1 to TRBJ2-3, with 8 bases matching TRBD2. Per germline, CDR1 WNHNN and CDR2 SYGVQD (reference sequence). The trim removed 5 bases at V and 5 bases at J, leaving 3 bases unmatched. The CDR3 length is 13 residues. The CDR3 DNA reads TGCGCCAGCAGTCGGGGGGGGAAAGATACGCAGTATTTT. Amino acids: CASSRGGKDTQYF.

The chain has TRBV9 and TRBJ2-5; D ambiguous. Germline V gene sequence: CDR1 SGDLS, CDR2 YYNGEE. The CDR3 has 14 amino acids. V lost 0 bases and J 4 bases, leaving 10 bases between the germline ends. The CDR3 sequence: CASSVGANIETQYF. The CDR3 region has the DNA TGTGCCAGCAGCGTAGGGGCTAACATAGAGACCCAGTACTTC. The full variable domain, rest sourced from reference TRBV9 and TRBJ2-5, is DSGVTQTPKHLITATGQRVTLRCSPRSGDLSVYWYQQSLDQGLQFLIQYYNGEERAKGNILERFSAQQFPDLHSELNLSSLELGDSALYFCASSVGANIETQYFGPGTRLLVL.

The chain recombines TRBV6-1 with TRBJ1-1, with D maybe TRBD1 (5 bases). Trimming removed 7 bases from V and 5 bases from J, with 20 bases in between. The CDR3 runs 15 residues. Germline CDR1 reads MNHNS; CDR2 reads SASEGT. The CDR3 reads CASTHLGGDMTEAFF. For the CDR3, the DNA is TGTGCCAGCACCCACTTGGGGGGGGATATGACTGAAGCTTTCTTT.

In its sample, this clone was seen a few times. This chain connects TRBV7-9 to TRBJ2-5; D is undetermined. The CDR3 is 13 residues long. Germline-derived CDR1 and CDR2 are SEHNR and FQNEAQ (reference sequence). V was pared by 2 bases and J by 3 bases, with 7 bases between. The CDR3 DNA follows: TGTGCCAGCAGCTTACAGGAAGAAGAGACCCAGTACTTC. It encodes CASSLQEEETQYF. The full variable domain, completed using reference TRBV7-9 and TRBJ2-5, is DTGVSQNPRHKITKRGQNVTFRCDPISEHNRLYWYRQTLGQGPEFLTYFQNEAQLEKSRLLSDRFSAERPKGSFSTLEIQRTEQGDSAMYLCASSLQEEETQYFGPGTRLLVL.

The V call is TRBV6-5, the J call TRBJ1-2; tentatively, D is TRBD1 (5 bases). This CDR3 is 15 amino acids long. V was trimmed by 1 base and J by 0 bases, leaving 9 bases between them. CDR1 MNHEY and CDR2 SVGAGI come from the germline V gene. CDR3 nucleotide sequence: TGTGCCAGCAGTTACTTTGGACAAGCTAACTATGGCTACACCTTC. Residues: CASSYFGQANYGYTF.

The V call is TRBV6-6, the J call TRBJ1-1, with D possibly being TRBD1 (6 bases). This CDR3 spans 13 amino acids. The V gene lost 1 base and the J gene lost 4 bases, with 7 bases spanning the gap. The germline V gene encodes CDR1 MNHNY and CDR2 SVGAGI (reference sequence). DNA of the CDR3: TGTGCCAGCAGTTACTTAGGGGGCACTGAAGCTTTCTTT. Encoded protein: CASSYLGGTEAFF.

The CDR3 nucleotides are TGTGCCAGCACCAAACTCGGACTAGTTGGCCAAGAGACCCAGTACTTC. Translating gives CASTKLGLVGQETQYF. The chain is built from TRBV2 and TRBJ2-5, with 7 bases identical to TRBD2. The CDR3 totals 16 residues. Trimming cost V 7 bases and J 1 base; bases outside gene matches: 12. Germline CDR1 is SNHLY and CDR2 is FYNNEI.

The genes are TRBV11-2 and TRBJ2-3; 7 bases are a match to TRBD1. This CDR3 contains 15 residues. The junction had 6 bases not matched to a gene; V was cut back by 5 bases and J by 1 base. Germline V gene sequence: CDR1 SGHAT, CDR2 FQNNGV. CDR3 sequence (DNA): TGTGCCAGCAGCCCCAGGGGGTCGGGCACAGATACGCAGTATTTT. Encoded protein: CASSPRGSGTDTQYF.

This clone was picked up one time. The chain has TRBV28 and TRBJ2-7, with a tentative D call TRBD2 (5 bases). Germline V lookup: CDR1 MDHEN, CDR2 SYDVKM. This CDR3 comprises 15 residues. Trimming cost V 5 bases and J 4 bases, with 18 bases left between them. CDR3 nucleotides: TGTGCCAGCAGTCCCCGATCAGCGGTGTTTTACGAGCAGTACTTC. It translates to CASSPRSAVFYEQYF.

The chain uses TRBV18 and TRBJ2-7; weak D call: TRBD1 (7 bases). Germline V gene lookup returns CDR1 KGHSH and CDR2 LQKENI. CDR3 length equals 15 residues. Between the trimmed V and J ends, which lost 2 bases and 4 bases, there was a span of 15 bases. This chain's CDR3 is CASSPSAGGSYEQYF. The CDR3 nucleotides read TGTGCCAGCTCACCATCCGCAGGGGGGAGTTACGAGCAGTACTTC.

The CDR3 here is CASSAGQGAVETQYF. CDR3 DNA: TGCGCCAGCAGCGCGGGACAGGGGGCCGTGGAGACCCAGTACTTC. The chain has TRBV5-1 and TRBJ2-5; TRBD1 matches 12 bases. This CDR3 region has 15 residues. CDR1 and CDR2 from the germline V gene are SGHRS and YFSETQ. Losses at the gene ends were 4 bases for V and 5 bases for J; bases not matched to a gene: 6.

The chain has TRBV28 and TRBJ2-7; TRBD2 matches at 8 bases. This CDR3 has 16 amino acids. V lost 6 bases to trimming and J lost 0 bases; unmatched junction nucleotides: 10. Germline-derived CDR1 and CDR2 are MDHEN and SYDVKM. CDR3 amino acids: CASRPPGGGRSYEQYF. DNA of the CDR3: TGTGCCAGCAGGCCTCCCGGGGGGGGGCGCTCCTACGAGCAGTACTTC.

J is TRBJ1-1 and V is TRBV21-1. TRBV21-1 is noted as a pseudogene. The CDR3 has 14 amino acids. Written as DNA, the CDR3 is TGTGCCAGCAGCAAGGGGGGGCGCGGAACTGAAGCTTTCTTT. It specifies CASSKGGRGTEAFF.

Points on this clone: Other DNA sequences in this sample translate to the same CDR3. The rearrangement uses TRBV6-1 and TRBJ1-5; 11 bases agree with TRBD1. With 3 bases clipped from V and 5 bases from J, the junction kept 3 bases outside the gene matches. There are 15 residues in the CDR3. The germline V gene encodes CDR1 MNHNS and CDR2 SASEGT. The CDR3 sequence: CASSDGQGAYQPQHF. The DNA for the CDR3 is TGTGCCAGCAGTGACGGACAGGGGGCATATCAGCCCCAGCATTTT.

The gene calls are TRBV19 and TRBJ2-1; no clear D. V lost 1 base, J lost 5 bases, and 12 bases lay in between. Germline-derived CDR1 and CDR2 are LNHDA and SQIVND (reference sequence). The CDR3 totals 15 residues. DNA for the CDR3: TGTGCCAGTAGTATAGGGGCAGGTTTTAACAATGAGCAGTTCTTC. This sequence encodes CASSIGAGFNNEQFF.

A single count supports this clone. The chain is built from TRBV28 and TRBJ2-7; maybe TRBD2 (6 bases). Germline-derived CDR1 and CDR2 are MDHEN and SYDVKM. V lost 11 bases and J lost 4, with 18 bases in between. The CDR3 is made up of 13 amino acids. The CDR3 spells CASHGGLGYEQYF. Written as DNA, the CDR3 is TGTGCCTCCCACGGGGGATTAGGGTACGAGCAGTACTTC.

The rearrangement uses TRBV6-1 and TRBJ1-2, with 7 bases lining up with TRBD1. The CDR3 is made up of 14 amino acids. The junction had 3 bases not matched to a gene; V was cut back by 0 bases and J by 5 bases. CDR1 is MNHNS, CDR2 SASEGT, per germline. CDR3 protein: CASSEAGTAYGYTF. The CDR3 nucleotides read TGTGCCAGCAGTGAAGCGGGGACAGCTTATGGCTACACCTTC.

This chain connects TRBV18 to TRBJ2-3; 8 bases fit TRBD1. The germline gives CDR1 KGHSH, CDR2 LQKENI. With V trimmed by 0 bases and J by 5 bases, 7 bases remained unmatched. The CDR3 extends over 16 amino acids. In DNA form, the CDR3 reads TGTGCCAGCTCACCACCGAGCAGGGGGCAAGGAGATACGCAGTATTTT. Translation gives CASSPPSRGQGDTQYF.

This clone was counted once. This chain links TRBV11-2 with TRBJ2-7, with 12 bases fitting TRBD2. The germline V gene has CDR1 SGHAT and CDR2 FQNNGV. Losses at the gene ends were 3 bases for V and 2 bases for J; bases not matched to a gene: 8. The CDR3 runs 17 residues. CDR3 nucleotide sequence: TGTGCCAGCAGCTTCGGACTAGCGGGGTCGCCGGCCTACGAGCAGTACTTC. As protein: CASSFGLAGSPAYEQYF.

The chain links TRBV5-6 to TRBJ2-1; possible D gene TRBD2, 5 bases. Germline CDR1 SGHDT, CDR2 YYEEEE. The CDR3 is 16 residues long. Trimming stripped 4 bases from V and 4 bases from J, with 18 bases between. The CDR3 loop is CASSRGSGLLYNEQFF. CDR3 DNA sequence: TGTGCCAGCAGCCGAGGGTCGGGGTTATTATACAATGAGCAGTTCTTC.

This chain uses TRBV6-1 with TRBJ1-2; the D gene is possibly TRBD1 (5 bases). This CDR3 has 15 residues. The germline V gene has CDR1 MNHNS and CDR2 SASEGT. V was shortened by 5 bases and J by 2 bases, with 15 bases between the two germline ends. The CDR3 is CASSSRGGDNYGYTF. In nucleotides, the CDR3 is TGTGCCAGCAGTTCCCGGGGAGGGGACAACTATGGCTACACCTTC.

The chain links TRBV2 to TRBJ1-2, with 7 bases aligning to TRBD1. The CDR3 runs to 14 residues. Germline V gene lookup returns CDR1 SNHLY and CDR2 FYNNEI. J was trimmed by 4 bases and V by 7 bases; bases with no gene match: 9. CDR3 sequence: CASTKMTGIYGYTF. The CDR3 DNA sequence: TGTGCCAGCACCAAAATGACAGGGATCTATGGCTACACCTTC.

This clone was found once. The V call is TRBV6-5, the J call TRBJ2-7, with a weak D call TRBD1 (5 bases). The germline V gene encodes CDR1 MNHEY and CDR2 SVGAGI. The CDR3 has 12 residues. Trimming left V 0 bases short and J 8 bases short, with 8 bases between. The CDR3 region has the DNA TGTGCCAGCAGTTACTCCCAGGGCCAGCAGTACTTC. Protein product: CASSYSQGQQYF.

This chain links TRBV30 with TRBJ2-5; possible D gene TRBD1, 5 bases. CDR1 is GTSNPN, CDR2 SVGIG, per germline (reference sequence). V was cut by 3 bases and J by 9 bases, with 14 bases left in between. The CDR3 totals 12 residues. CDR3 DNA: TGTGCCTGGAGGGCCGGACCAGGGCCCCAGTACTTC. Its protein product is CAWRAGPGPQYF.

V usage is TRBV5-1 and J usage is TRBJ1-1; TRBD1 matches at 8 bases. J gave up 4 bases and V 0 bases, and 5 bases lay outside the gene matches. The germline gives CDR1 SGHRS, CDR2 YFSETQ. The CDR3 contains 15 residues. The CDR3 region is CASSLARGLATEAFF. The CDR3 DNA sequence: TGCGCCAGCAGCTTGGCCAGGGGGCTCGCCACTGAAGCTTTCTTT.

V gene TRBV27 combines with J gene TRBJ1-5; D remains unclear. V dropped 5 bases and J dropped 0 bases, with 5 bases sitting between them. The CDR3 has 13 amino acids. The V gene's germline CDR1 is MNHEY and CDR2 SMNVEV (reference sequence). CDR3 in amino acids: CASSSYSNQPQHF. In nucleotides, the CDR3 is TGTGCCAGCAGTAGCTATAGCAATCAGCCCCAGCATTTT.